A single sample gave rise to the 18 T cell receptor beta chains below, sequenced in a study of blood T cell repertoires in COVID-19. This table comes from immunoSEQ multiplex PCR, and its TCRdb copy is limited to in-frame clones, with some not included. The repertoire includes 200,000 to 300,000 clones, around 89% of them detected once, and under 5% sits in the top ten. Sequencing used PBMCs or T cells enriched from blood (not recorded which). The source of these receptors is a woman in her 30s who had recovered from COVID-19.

This CDR3 is CASSVNGGTNYNEQFF. CDR3 sequence (DNA): TGTGCCAGCAGCGTAAACGGGGGGACTAACTACAATGAGCAGTTCTTC. The J gene is TRBJ2-1, the V gene TRBV9, with 7 positions matching TRBD2. CDR3 length: 16 amino acids. Trimming removed 1 base from V and 3 bases from J; junction bases left unmatched: 7. CDR1 is SGDLS, CDR2 YYNGEE, per germline.

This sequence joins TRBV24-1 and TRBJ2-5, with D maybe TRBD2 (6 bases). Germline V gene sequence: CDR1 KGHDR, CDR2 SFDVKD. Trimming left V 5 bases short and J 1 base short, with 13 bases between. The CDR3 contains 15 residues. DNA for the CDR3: TGTGCCACCAGTGGGGGAGGCGGGACCCAAGAGACCCAGTACTTC. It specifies CATSGGGGTQETQYF.

In nucleotides, the CDR3 is TGTGCCAGCAGCTTGAACAACCCTAGAGGTCTGTATTTT. It codes for CASSLNNPRGLYF. The chain recombines TRBV5-6 with TRBJ2-3; D not certain. This CDR3 is 13 amino acids long. Germline V lookup: CDR1 SGHDT, CDR2 YYEEEE. V shed 1 base and J shed 14 bases, with 17 bases lying between them. The full variable domain, completed using reference TRBV5-6 and TRBJ2-3, is DAGVTQSPTHLIKTRGQQVTLRCSPKSGHDTVSWYQQALGQGPQFIFQYYEEEERQRGNFPDRFSGHQFPNYSSELNVNALLLGDSALYLCASSLNNPRGLYFGPGTRLTVL.

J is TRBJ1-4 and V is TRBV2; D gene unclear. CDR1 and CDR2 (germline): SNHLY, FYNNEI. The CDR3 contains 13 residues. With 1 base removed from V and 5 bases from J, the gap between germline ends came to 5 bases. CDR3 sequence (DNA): TGTGCCAGCAGTGAAGATCAAAATGAAAAACTGTTTTTT. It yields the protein CASSEDQNEKLFF.

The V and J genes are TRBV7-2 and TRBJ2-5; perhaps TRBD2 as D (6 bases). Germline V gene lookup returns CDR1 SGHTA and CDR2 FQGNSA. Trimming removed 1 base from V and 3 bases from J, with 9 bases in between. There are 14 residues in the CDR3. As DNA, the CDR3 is TGTGCCAGCAGCTTAGGACTAGAAAAAGAGACCCAGTACTTC. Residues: CASSLGLEKETQYF.

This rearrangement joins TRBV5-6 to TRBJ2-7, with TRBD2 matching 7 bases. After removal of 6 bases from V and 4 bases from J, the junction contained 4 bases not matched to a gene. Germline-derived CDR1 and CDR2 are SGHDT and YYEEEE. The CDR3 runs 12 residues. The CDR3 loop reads CASTAGEYEQYF. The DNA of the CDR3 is TGTGCCAGCACCGCGGGGGAGTACGAGCAGTACTTC.

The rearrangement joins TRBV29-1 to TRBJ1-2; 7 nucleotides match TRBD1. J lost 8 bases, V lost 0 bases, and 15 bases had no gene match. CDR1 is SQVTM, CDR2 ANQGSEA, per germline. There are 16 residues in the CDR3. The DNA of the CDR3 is TGCAGCGTTGAAGATCGGCCGACAGGGACCCGGGGGGGCTACACCTTC. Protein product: CSVEDRPTGTRGGYTF.

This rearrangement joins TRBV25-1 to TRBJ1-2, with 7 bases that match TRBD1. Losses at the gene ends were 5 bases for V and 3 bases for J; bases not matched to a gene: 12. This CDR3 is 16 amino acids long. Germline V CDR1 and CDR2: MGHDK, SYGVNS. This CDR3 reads CASSPSGDSGHYGYTF. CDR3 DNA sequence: TGTGCCAGCAGTCCCTCTGGGGACAGTGGACACTATGGCTACACCTTC.

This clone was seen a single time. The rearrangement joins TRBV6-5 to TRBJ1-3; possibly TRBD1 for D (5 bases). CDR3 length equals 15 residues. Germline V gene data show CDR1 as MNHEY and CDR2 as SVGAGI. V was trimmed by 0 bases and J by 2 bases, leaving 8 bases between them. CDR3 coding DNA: TGTGCCAGCAGTTACTCTTGGGGGGCTGGAAACACCATATATTTT. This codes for CASSYSWGAGNTIYF.

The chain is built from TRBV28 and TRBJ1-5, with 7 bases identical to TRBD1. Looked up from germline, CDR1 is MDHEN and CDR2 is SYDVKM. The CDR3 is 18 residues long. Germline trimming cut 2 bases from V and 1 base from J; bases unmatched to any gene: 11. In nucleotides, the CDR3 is TGTGCCAGCAGTTTAAAGGGCGAGCGACAGGGAAGCAATCAGCCCCAGCATTTT. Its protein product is CASSLKGERQGSNQPQHF.

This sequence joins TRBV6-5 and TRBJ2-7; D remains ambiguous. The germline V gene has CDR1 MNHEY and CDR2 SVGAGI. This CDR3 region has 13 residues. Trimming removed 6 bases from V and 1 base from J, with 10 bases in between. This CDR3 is CASSRLVSYEQYF. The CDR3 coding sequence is TGTGCCAGCAGCCGCCTAGTGTCCTACGAGCAGTACTTC.

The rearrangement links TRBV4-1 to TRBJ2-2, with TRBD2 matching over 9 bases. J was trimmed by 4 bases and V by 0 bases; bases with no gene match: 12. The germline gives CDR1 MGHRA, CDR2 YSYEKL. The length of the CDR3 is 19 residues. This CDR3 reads CASSQDPLGAGGLTGELFF. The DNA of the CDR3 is TGCGCCAGCAGCCAAGATCCCCTAGGGGCGGGAGGGCTCACCGGGGAGCTGTTTTTT.

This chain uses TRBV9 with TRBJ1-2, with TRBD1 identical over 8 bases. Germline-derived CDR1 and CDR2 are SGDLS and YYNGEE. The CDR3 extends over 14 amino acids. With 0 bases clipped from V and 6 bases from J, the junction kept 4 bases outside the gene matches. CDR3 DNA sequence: TGTGCCAGCAGCGTAGGGCAGGGGGCGCATGGCTACACCTTC. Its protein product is CASSVGQGAHGYTF.

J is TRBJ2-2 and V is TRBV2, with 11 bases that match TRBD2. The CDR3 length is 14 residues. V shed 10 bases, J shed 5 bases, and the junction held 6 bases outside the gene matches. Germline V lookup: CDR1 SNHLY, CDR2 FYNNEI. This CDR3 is CATGLAGGTGELFF. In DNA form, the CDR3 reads TGTGCCACCGGTTTAGCGGGAGGGACCGGGGAGCTGTTTTTT. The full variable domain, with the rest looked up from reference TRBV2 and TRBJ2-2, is EPEVTQTPSHQVTQMGQEVILRCVPISNHLYFYWYRQILGQKVEFLVSFYNNEISEKSEIFDDQFSVERPDGSNFTLKIRSTKLEDSAMYFCATGLAGGTGELFFGEGSRLTVL.

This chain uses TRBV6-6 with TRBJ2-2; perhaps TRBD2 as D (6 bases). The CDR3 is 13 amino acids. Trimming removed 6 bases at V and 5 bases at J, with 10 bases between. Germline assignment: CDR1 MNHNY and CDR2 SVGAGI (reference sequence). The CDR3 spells CASSSRETGELFF. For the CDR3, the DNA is TGTGCCAGCAGCTCTCGGGAGACCGGGGAGCTGTTTTTT.

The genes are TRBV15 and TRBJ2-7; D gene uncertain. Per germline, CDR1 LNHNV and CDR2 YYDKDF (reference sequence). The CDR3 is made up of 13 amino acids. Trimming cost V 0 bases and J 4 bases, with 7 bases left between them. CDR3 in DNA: TGTGCCACCAGCAGAGACCATGTTTACGAGCAGTACTTC. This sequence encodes CATSRDHVYEQYF.

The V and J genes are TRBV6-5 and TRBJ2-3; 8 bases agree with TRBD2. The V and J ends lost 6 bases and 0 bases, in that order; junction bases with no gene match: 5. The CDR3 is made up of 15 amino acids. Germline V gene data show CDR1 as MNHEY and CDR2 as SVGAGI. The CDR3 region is CASRKVAGSTDTQYF. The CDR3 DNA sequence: TGTGCCAGCAGGAAAGTAGCGGGAAGCACAGATACGCAGTATTTT.

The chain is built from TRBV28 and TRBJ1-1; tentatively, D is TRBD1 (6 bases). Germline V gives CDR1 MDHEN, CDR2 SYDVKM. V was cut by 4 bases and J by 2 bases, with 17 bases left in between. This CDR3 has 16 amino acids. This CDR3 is CASSSRGRGGNTEAFF. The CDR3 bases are TGTGCCAGCAGTTCCCGCGGGAGGGGGGGAAACACTGAAGCTTTCTTT.